This T cell receptor (beta chain) was profiled in a study of shared clonotypes between healthy human individuals. The germline V gene has CDR1 MGHDK and CDR2 SYGVNS. V was pared by 5 bases and J by 6 bases, with 7 bases between. The CDR3 is 11 residues long. As regards this clone: Its target is unknown.

Deep-level settings were used for running the assay. Roughly 27,000 T cell genomes, or roughly 200 ng DNA, went into the sorted-subset replicate PCRs. The assay was immunoSEQ multiplex PCR, and TCRdb's table has in-frame clones only and misses some. The data hold fewer than 200,000 clones, with about 66% observed a single time. Whole-study findings and limits: It was observed that approximately 5% of naive CD4 clonotypes were shared across a handful of donors.

The TCR was taken from a man aged 30 to 39 in good health. The rearrangement uses TRBV25-1 and TRBJ1-2, with D uncertain. The sequencing input was memory CD4+ T cells sorted from blood. Regarding subset: CD45RA-negative fraction. The CDR3: CASSLGDGYTF. CDR3 DNA: TGTGCCAGCAGTCTAGGAGATGGCTACACCTTC.